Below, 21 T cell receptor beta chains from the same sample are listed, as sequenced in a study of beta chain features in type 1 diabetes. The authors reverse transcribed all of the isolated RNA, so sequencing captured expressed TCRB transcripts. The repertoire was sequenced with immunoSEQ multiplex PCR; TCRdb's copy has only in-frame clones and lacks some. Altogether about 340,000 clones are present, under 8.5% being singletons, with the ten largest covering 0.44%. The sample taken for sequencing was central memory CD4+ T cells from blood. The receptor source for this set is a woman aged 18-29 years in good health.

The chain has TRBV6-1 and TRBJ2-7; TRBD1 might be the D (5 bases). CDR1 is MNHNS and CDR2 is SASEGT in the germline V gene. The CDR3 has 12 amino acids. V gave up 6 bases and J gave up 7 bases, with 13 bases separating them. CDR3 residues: CASRGAQREQYF. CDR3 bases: TGTGCCAGCAGAGGGGCCCAGCGAGAGCAGTACTTC.

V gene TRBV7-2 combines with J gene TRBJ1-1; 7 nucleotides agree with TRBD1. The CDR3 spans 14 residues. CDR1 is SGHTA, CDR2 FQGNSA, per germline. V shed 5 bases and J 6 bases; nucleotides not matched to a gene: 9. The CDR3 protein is CASSIDRVYAEAFF. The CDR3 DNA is TGTGCCAGCAGCATCGACAGGGTTTATGCTGAAGCTTTCTTT.

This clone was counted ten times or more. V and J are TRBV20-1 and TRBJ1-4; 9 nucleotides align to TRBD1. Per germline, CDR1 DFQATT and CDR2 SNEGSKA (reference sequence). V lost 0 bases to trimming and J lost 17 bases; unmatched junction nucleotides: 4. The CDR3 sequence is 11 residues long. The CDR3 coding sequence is TGCAGTGCTAGAGAAGCGGGACAGGGCTTTTTT. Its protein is CSAREAGQGFF.

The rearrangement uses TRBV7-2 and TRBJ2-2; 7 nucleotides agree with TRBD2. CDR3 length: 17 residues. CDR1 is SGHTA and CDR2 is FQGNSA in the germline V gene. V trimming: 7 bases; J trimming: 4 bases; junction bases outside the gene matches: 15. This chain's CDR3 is CASTLRRQGGSTGELFF. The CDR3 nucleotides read TGTGCCAGCACCCTTCGGAGGCAGGGAGGGAGCACCGGGGAGCTGTTTTTT. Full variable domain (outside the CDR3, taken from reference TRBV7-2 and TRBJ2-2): GAGVSQSPSNKVTEKGKDVELRCDPISGHTALYWYRQSLGQGLEFLIYFQGNSAPDKSGLPSDRFSAERTGGSVSTLTIQRTQQEDSAVYLCASTLRRQGGSTGELFFGEGSRLTVL.

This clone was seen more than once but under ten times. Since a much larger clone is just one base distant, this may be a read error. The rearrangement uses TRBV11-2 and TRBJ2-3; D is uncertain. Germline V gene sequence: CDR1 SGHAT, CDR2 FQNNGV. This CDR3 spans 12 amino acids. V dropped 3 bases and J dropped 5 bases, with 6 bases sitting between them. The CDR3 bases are TGTGCCAGCAGCTTTGTAAGAGATACGCAGTATTTT. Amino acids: CASSFVRDTQYF.

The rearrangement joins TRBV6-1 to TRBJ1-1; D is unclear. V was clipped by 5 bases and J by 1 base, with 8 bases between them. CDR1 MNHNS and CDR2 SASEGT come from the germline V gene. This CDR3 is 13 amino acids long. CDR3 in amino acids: CASSLESNTEAFF. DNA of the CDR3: TGTGCCAGCAGTCTAGAATCGAACACTGAAGCTTTCTTT.

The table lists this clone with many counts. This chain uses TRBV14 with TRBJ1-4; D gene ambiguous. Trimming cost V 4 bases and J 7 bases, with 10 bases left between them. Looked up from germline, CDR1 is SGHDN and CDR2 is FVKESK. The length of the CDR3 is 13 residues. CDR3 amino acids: CASSPRLREKLFF. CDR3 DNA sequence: TGTGCCAGCAGCCCCCGTCTTCGTGAAAAACTGTTTTTT.

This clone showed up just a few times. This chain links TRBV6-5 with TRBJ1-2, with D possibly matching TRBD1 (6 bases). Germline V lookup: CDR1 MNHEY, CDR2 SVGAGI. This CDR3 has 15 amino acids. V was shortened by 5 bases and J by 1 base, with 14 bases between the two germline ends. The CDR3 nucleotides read TGTGCCAGCAGTGCGAGAGGGGGAGGTAACTATGGCTACACCTTC. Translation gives CASSARGGGNYGYTF.

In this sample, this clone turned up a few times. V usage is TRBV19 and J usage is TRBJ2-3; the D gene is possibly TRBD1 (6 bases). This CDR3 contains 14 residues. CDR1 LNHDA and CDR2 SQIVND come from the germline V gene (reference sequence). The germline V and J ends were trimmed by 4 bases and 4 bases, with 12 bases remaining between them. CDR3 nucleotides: TGTGCCAGTAGTAACCGGGACAACTCAGATACGCAGTATTTT. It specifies CASSNRDNSDTQYF.

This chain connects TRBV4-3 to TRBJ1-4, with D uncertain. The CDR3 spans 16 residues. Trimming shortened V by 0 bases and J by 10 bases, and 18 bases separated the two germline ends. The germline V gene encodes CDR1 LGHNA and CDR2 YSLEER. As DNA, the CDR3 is TGCGCCAGCAGCCAAGATAAAACCGGGGTTTACGGAAAACTGTTTTTT. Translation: CASSQDKTGVYGKLFF.

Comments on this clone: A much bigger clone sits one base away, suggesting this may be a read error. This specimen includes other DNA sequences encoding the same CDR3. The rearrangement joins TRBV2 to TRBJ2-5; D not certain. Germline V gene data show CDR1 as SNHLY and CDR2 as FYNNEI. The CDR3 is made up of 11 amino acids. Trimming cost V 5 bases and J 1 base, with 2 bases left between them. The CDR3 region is CASSFQETQYF. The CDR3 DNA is TGTGCCAGCAGTTTCCAAGAGACCCAGTACTTC.

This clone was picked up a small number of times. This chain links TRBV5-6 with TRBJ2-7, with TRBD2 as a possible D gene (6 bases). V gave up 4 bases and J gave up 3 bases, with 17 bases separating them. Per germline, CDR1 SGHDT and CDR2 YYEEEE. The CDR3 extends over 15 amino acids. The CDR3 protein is CASSKTGTGYYEQYF. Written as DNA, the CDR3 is TGTGCCAGCAGCAAGACCGGGACTGGATACTACGAGCAGTACTTC.

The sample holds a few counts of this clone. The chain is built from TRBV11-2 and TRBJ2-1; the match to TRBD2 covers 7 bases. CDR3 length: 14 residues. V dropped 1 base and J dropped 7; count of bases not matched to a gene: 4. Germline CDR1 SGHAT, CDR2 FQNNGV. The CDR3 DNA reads TGTGCCAGCAGCTTAGCGGGAGGAGGTAATGAGCAGTTCTTC. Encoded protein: CASSLAGGGNEQFF. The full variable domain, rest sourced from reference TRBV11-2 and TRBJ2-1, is EAGVAQSPRYKIIEKRQSVAFWCNPISGHATLYWYQQILGQGPKLLIQFQNNGVVDDSQLPKDRFSAERLKGVDSTLKIQPAKLEDSAVYLCASSLAGGGNEQFFGPGTRLTVL.

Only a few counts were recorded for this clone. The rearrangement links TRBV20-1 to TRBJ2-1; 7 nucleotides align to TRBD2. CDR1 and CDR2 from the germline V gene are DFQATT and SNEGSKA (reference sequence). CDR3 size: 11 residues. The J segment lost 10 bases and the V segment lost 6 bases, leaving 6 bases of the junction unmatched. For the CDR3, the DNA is TGCAGTGCCGCGACCGGGAGGGAGCAGTTCTTC. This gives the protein CSAATGREQFF.

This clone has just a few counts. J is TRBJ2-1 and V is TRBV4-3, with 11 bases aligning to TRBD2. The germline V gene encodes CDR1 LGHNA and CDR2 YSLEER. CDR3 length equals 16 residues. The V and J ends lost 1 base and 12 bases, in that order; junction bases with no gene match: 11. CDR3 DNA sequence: TGCGCCAGCAGCCAAGTACTAGCGGGAGCTGGACGTGGGCAGTTCTTC. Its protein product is CASSQVLAGAGRGQFF.

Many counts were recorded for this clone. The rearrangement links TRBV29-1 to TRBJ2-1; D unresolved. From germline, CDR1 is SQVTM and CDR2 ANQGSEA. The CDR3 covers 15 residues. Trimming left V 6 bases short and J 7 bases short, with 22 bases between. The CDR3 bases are TGCAGCGTCGGCCAGGTGGTGGGCGCTGGAAATGAGCAGTTCTTC. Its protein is CSVGQVVGAGNEQFF.

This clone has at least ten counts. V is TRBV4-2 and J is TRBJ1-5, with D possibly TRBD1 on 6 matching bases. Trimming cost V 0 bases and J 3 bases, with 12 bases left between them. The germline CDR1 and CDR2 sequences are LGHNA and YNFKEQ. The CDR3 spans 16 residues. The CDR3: CASSQERAGANQPQHF. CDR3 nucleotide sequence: TGTGCCAGCAGCCAAGAAAGGGCAGGGGCCAATCAGCCCCAGCATTTT.

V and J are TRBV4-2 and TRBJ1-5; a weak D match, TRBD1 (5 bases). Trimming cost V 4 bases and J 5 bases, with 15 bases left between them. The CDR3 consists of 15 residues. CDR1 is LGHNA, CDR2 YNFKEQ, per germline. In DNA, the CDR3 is TGTGCCAGCAGCCGGGTCGGGTGGGGACATCAGCCCCAGCATTTT. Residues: CASSRVGWGHQPQHF.

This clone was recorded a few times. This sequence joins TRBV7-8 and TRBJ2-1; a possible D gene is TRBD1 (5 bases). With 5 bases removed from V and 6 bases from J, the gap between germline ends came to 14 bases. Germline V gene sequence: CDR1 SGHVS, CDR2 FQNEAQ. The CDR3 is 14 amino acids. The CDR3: CASSGRGIPNEQFF. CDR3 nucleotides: TGTGCCAGCAGCGGTAGGGGTATTCCCAATGAGCAGTTCTTC.

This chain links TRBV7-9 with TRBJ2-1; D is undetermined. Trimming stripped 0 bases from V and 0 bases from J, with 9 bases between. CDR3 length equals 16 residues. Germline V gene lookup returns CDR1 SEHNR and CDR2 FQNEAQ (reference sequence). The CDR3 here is CASSLAIGHSYNEQFF. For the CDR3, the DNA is TGTGCCAGCAGCTTAGCTATCGGGCACTCCTACAATGAGCAGTTCTTC.

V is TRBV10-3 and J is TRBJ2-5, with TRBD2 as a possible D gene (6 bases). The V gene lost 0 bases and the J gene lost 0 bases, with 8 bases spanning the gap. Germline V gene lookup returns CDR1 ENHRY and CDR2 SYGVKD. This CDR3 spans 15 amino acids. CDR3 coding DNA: TGTGCCATCAGTGAGTCTCCTAGCGACCAAGAGACCCAGTACTTC. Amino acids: CAISESPSDQETQYF.